These 11 T cell receptor beta chains came from one sample sequenced in a study of CD8 T cells in Susac syndrome. An input of roughly 0.5 to 1 ug of RNA was subjected to reverse transcription using random hexamers. TCRdb re-analysed the immunoSEQ multiplex PCR reads in MiXCR, keeping a single row per CDR3 protein. The repertoire has 200,000 to 300,000 distinct CDR3 sequences, around 93% of them found once; the top ten carry roughly 0.07%. Sequenced: CD4+ T cells from PBMCs. These TCRs come from a human donor with multiple sclerosis.

J is TRBJ1-1 and V is TRBV9; D remains unclear. The CDR3 covers 11 residues. Between the trimmed V and J ends, which lost 0 bases and 6 bases, there was a span of 3 bases. CDR1 is SGDLS, CDR2 YYNGEE, per germline. Here the CDR3 DNA reads TGTGCCAGCAGCGTAGGCGCTGAAGCTTTCTTT. As protein: CASSVGAEAFF.

The chain recombines TRBV7-2 with TRBJ2-5, with D possibly being TRBD1 (6 bases). CDR3 length: 13 amino acids. Germline V lookup: CDR1 SGHTA, CDR2 FQGNSA. Trimming removed 8 bases at V and 3 bases at J, with 13 bases between. Here the CDR3 reads CASVQGAKETQYF. As DNA, the CDR3 is TGTGCCAGCGTACAGGGAGCTAAAGAGACCCAGTACTTC.

The chain joins TRBV6-5 to TRBJ1-1, with D uncertain. CDR3 length: 12 amino acids. The germline V gene encodes CDR1 MNHEY and CDR2 SVGAGI. V lost 1 base and J lost 4, with 4 bases in between. CDR3 coding DNA: TGTGCCAGCAGTTACTTGGGCACTGAAGCTTTCTTT. It yields the protein CASSYLGTEAFF.

In its sample, this clonotype was seen once. V gene TRBV24-1 combines with J gene TRBJ2-3; 9 nucleotides match TRBD1. V shed 4 bases, J shed 4 bases, and the junction held 8 bases outside the gene matches. The CDR3 runs to 16 residues. Looked up from germline, CDR1 is KGHDR and CDR2 is SFDVKD. The CDR3 DNA is TGTGCCACCAGTGACGCCGGGACAGGGTGGTCAGATACGCAGTATTTT. The encoded protein is CATSDAGTGWSDTQYF.

This clonotype was seen once. CDR3 amino acids: CASSVTGQNTEAFF. For the CDR3, the DNA is TGTGCCAGCAGCGTAACAGGCCAGAACACTGAAGCTTTCTTT. The rearrangement uses TRBV9 and TRBJ1-1, with D tentatively TRBD1 (5 bases). Germline lookup yields CDR1 SGDLS and CDR2 YYNGEE. The V gene lost 1 base and the J gene lost 1 base, with 8 bases spanning the gap. CDR3 length: 14 residues. The full variable domain, with the rest looked up from reference TRBV9 and TRBJ1-1, is DSGVTQTPKHLITATGQRVTLRCSPRSGDLSVYWYQQSLDQGLQFLIQYYNGEERAKGNILERFSAQQFPDLHSELNLSSLELGDSALYFCASSVTGQNTEAFFGQGTRLTVV.

CDR3 residues: CASSLDTSTYEQYF. CDR3 bases: TGCGCCAGCAGCTTGGATACTAGCACCTACGAGCAGTACTTC. This chain connects TRBV5-1 to TRBJ2-7; TRBD2 is a possible D gene (6 bases). Germline lookup yields CDR1 SGHRS and CDR2 YFSETQ. The ends were cut back, 0 bases at V and 2 bases at J, with 9 bases in the middle. This CDR3 spans 14 amino acids.

The chain combines TRBV11-2 with TRBJ2-7; 10 nucleotides align to TRBD1. CDR1 is SGHAT and CDR2 is FQNNGV in the germline V gene. Trimming at V came to 7 bases and at J to 2 bases, leaving 11 bases not matched to a gene. The CDR3 has 16 amino acids. The DNA for the CDR3 is TGTGCCAGCAAACATGGTCGCGGGACAGGGGCCTACGAGCAGTACTTC. Its protein product is CASKHGRGTGAYEQYF.

The chain joins TRBV24-1 to TRBJ2-5; D not certain. The V gene lost 3 bases and the J gene lost 5 bases, with 12 bases spanning the gap. The CDR3 has 14 residues. The germline gives CDR1 KGHDR, CDR2 SFDVKD. Here the CDR3 reads CATSDPGAAETQYF. In DNA, the CDR3 is TGTGCCACCAGTGATCCCGGTGCGGCGGAGACCCAGTACTTC.

V usage is TRBV20-1 and J usage is TRBJ1-5; 9 bases map to TRBD1. After removal of 3 bases from V and 5 bases from J, the junction contained 8 bases not matched to a gene. This CDR3 has 15 residues. Germline CDR1 and CDR2: DFQATT and SNEGSKA (reference sequence). The CDR3 coding sequence is TGCAGTGCTAGGGCCCCGGGACAGGGCTATCAGCCCCAGCATTTT. Translation gives CSARAPGQGYQPQHF.

This clonotype was detected a few times. This chain joins TRBV24-1 and TRBJ2-5; 7 bases fit TRBD2. The CDR3 sequence is 15 residues long. Germline V gives CDR1 KGHDR, CDR2 SFDVKD. V shed 3 bases and J 3 bases; nucleotides not matched to a gene: 6. DNA of the CDR3: TGTGCCACCAGTGATACCGAGCGGGATAAAGAGACCCAGTACTTC. Translation: CATSDTERDKETQYF.

The chain employs TRBV20-1 and TRBJ2-7, with D maybe TRBD2 (6 bases). The germline V gene has CDR1 DFQATT and CDR2 SNEGSKA (reference sequence). The V and J ends lost 3 bases and 0 bases respectively, with 15 bases between them. The CDR3 sequence is 15 residues long. The CDR3, as DNA: TGCAGTGCTAGGTCGCTCCAGCGGGCCTCCTACGAGCAGTACTTC. It is translated as CSARSLQRASYEQYF.